This T cell receptor beta chain was sequenced for a study of cytomegalovirus exposure and HLA in healthy donors. Trimming removed 4 bases from V and 5 bases from J; junction bases left unmatched: 8. CDR3 length: 15 residues. CDR1 is SGHRS and CDR2 is YFSETQ in the germline V gene. A multiplex PCR was run with 60 Vbeta primers and 13 Jbeta primers. Profiling relied on immunoSEQ multiplex PCR, and the TCRdb table lists in-frame clones only, not all of them. This sample has 200,000 or so clones, with more than 75% found just once. The rearrangement joins TRBV5-1 to TRBJ2-1, with 8 bases lining up with TRBD2. The source is a woman in her forties or fifties in good health and CMV-seropositive. Sequenced: PBMCs. DNA of the CDR3: TGCGCCAGCAGCGGACTAGCCCTAGATAACAATGAGCAGTTCTTC. It translates to CASSGLALDNNEQFF. Full variable domain (remainder filled in from reference TRBV5-1 and TRBJ2-1): KAGVTQTPRYLIKTRGQQVTLSCSPISGHRSVSWYQQTPGQGLQFLFEYFSETQRNKGNFPGRFSGRQFSNSRSEMNVSTLELGDSALYLCASSGLALDNNEQFFGPGTRLTVL.